The text below deals with one T cell receptor (beta chain). Its antigen is undetermined. The CDR3 loop spans 17 amino acids. Germline values: CDR1 LNHDA, CDR2 SQIVND (reference sequence). The ends lost 4 bases at V and 3 bases at J; junction bases unmatched: 7. The sample is drawn from a study of cytomegalovirus exposure and HLA in healthy donors. Whole-study findings and limits: Roughly uniform sequencing depth across donors was assumed, possibly incorrectly. Researchers reportedly found TCR beta sequences accurately predicted most subjects' HLA-A and HLA-B alleles. Judged likely to be a sequencing artifact was a cluster of highly shared sequence variants.

The PCR made use of 60 Vbeta and 13 Jbeta primers. The repertoire was sequenced with immunoSEQ multiplex PCR; TCRdb's copy has only in-frame clones and lacks some. Found here are tens of thousands of clones, around three quarters of them singletons; the top ten hold 1.1%. The genes are TRBV19 and TRBJ2-3, with TRBD2 matching over 13 bases. Sequences were obtained from PBMCs. The sequence derives from a male donor in good health and CMV-seronegative. CDR3 in DNA: TGTGCCAGTAGTACCTCCCTGACTAGCGGGAGGACAGATACGCAGTATTTT. Its protein is CASSTSLTSGRTDTQYF.